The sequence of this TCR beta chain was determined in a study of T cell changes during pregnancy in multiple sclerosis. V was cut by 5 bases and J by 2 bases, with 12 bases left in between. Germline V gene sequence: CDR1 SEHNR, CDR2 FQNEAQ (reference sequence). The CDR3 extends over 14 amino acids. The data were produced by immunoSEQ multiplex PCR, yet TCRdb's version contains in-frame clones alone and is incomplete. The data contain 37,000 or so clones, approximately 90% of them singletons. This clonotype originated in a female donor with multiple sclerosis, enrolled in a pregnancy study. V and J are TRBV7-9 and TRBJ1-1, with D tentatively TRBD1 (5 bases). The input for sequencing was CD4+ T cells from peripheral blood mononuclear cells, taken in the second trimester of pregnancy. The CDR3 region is CASSGRQSNTEAFF. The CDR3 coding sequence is TGTGCCAGCAGCGGTAGACAGTCTAACACTGAAGCTTTCTTT.